The clone carrying this TCR beta chain showed up many times. This record comes from a study of T cells after yellow fever vaccination. Each CDR3 protein gets one entry after TCRdb re-called the 5' RACE reads with MiXCR. The table includes about 220,000 distinct CDR3 sequences, approximately 6.3% detected once. Germline V gene lookup returns CDR1 KGHSH and CDR2 LQKENI. V shed 5 bases and J 7 bases; nucleotides not matched to a gene: 8. There are 14 residues in the CDR3. This TCR came from a man aged 30-40 years who received the YFV17D yellow fever vaccine. This specimen was CD4+ T cells sorted from PBMCs, taken on the day of the yellow fever booster vaccination. The chain uses TRBV18 and TRBJ1-5; 7 bases line up with TRBD1. CDR3 loop: CASSGRGGGQPQHF. For the CDR3, the DNA is TGTGCCAGCTCAGGTCGAGGGGGCGGGCAGCCCCAGCATTTT.